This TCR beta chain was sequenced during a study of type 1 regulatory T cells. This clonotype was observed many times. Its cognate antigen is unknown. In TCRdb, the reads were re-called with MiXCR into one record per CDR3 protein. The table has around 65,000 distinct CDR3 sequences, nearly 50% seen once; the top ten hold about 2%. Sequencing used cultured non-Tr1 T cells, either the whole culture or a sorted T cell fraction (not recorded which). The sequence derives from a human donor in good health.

This CDR3 is CASSPVDERTQYF. In DNA, the CDR3 is TGTGCCAGCAGCCCTGTGGACGAGCGGACCCAGTACTTC. The V and J genes are TRBV7-2 and TRBJ2-5; no reliable D call. V was trimmed by 5 bases and J by 7 bases, leaving 14 bases between them. Germline loops: CDR1 SGHTA, CDR2 FQGNSA. This CDR3 is built from 13 residues.